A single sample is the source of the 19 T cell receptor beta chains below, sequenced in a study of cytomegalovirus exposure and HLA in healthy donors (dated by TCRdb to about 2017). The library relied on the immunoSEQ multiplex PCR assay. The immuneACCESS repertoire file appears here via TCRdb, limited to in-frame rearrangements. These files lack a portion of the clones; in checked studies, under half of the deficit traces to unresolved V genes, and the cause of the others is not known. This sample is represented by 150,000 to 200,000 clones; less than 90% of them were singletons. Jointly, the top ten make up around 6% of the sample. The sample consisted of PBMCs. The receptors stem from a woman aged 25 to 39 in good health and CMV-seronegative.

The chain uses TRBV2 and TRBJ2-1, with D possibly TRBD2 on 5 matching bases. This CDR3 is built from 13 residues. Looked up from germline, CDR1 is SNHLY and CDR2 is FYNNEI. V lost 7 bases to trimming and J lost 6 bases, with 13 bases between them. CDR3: CASTRESFNEQFF. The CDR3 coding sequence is TGTGCCAGCACGAGGGAGTCTTTCAATGAGCAGTTCTTC.

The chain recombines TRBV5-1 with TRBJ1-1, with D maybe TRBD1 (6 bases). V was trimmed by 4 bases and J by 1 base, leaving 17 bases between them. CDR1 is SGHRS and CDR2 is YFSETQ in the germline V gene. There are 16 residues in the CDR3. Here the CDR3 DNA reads TGCGCCAGCAGCCCTGGACAGACGGAGAAGAACACTGAAGCTTTCTTT. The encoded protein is CASSPGQTEKNTEAFF.

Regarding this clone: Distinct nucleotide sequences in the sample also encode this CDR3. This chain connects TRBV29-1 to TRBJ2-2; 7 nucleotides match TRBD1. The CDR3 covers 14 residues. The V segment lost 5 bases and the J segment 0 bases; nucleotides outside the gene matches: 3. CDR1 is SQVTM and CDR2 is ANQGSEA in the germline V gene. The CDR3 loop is CSVTGTANTGELFF. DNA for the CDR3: TGCAGCGTTACCGGGACAGCGAACACCGGGGAGCTGTTTTTT.

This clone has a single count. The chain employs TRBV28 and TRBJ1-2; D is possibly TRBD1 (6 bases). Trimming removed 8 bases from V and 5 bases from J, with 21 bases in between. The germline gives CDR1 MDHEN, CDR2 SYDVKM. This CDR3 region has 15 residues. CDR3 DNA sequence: TGTGCCAGCTCCCCAGGGGATGCCTTGTGGTATGGCTACACCTTC. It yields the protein CASSPGDALWYGYTF.

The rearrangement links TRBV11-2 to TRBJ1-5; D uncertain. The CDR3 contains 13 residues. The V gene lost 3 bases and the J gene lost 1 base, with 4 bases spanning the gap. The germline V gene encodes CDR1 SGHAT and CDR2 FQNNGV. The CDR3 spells CASSLVSNQPQHF. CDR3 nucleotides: TGTGCCAGCAGCTTGGTCAGCAATCAGCCCCAGCATTTT.

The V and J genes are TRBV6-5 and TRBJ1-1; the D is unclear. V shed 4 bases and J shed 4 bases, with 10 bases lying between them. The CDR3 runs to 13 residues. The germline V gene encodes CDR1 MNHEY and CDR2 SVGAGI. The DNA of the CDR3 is TGTGCCAGCAGTTGGTCCGGCCCCACTGAAGCTTTCTTT. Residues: CASSWSGPTEAFF.

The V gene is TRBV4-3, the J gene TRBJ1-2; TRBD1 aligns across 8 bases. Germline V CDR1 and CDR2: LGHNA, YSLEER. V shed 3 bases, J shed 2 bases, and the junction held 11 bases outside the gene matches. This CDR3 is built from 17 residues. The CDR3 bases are TGCGCCAGCAGCCAGAGAATCCCAGGGGGCGAGAACTATGGCTACACCTTC. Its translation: CASSQRIPGGENYGYTF.

CDR3 loop: CASSGKRAQGYTF. The CDR3 DNA follows: TGTGCCAGCAGTGGAAAGAGGGCCCAAGGCTACACCTTC. The V gene is TRBV6-1, the J gene TRBJ1-2; D is uncertain. With 4 bases removed from V and 8 bases from J, the gap between germline ends came to 14 bases. The CDR3 loop spans 13 amino acids. In germline, CDR1 is MNHNS, CDR2 SASEGT.

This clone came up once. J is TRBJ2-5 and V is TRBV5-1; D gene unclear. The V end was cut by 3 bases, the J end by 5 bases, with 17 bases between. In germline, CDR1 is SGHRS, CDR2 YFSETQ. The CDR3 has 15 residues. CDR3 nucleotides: TGCGCCAGCAGCTCCATTACGGTGGGTGGGGAGACCCAGTACTTC. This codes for CASSSITVGGETQYF.

CDR3 residues: CASFSSGTLVNEQFF. The DNA of the CDR3 is TGTGCCAGCTTTTCTAGCGGGACGCTTGTGAATGAGCAGTTCTTC. J is TRBJ2-1 and V is TRBV28; 9 nucleotides align to TRBD2. This CDR3 has 15 amino acids. With V trimmed by 8 bases and J by 7 bases, 12 bases remained unmatched. Germline V gene sequence: CDR1 MDHEN, CDR2 SYDVKM.

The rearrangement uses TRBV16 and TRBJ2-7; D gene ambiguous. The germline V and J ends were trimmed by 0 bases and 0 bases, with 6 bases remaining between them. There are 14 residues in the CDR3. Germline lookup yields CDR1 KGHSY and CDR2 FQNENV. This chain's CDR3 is CASSQSYGSYEQYF. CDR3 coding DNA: TGTGCCAGCAGCCAATCCTACGGCTCCTACGAGCAGTACTTC.

Written as DNA, the CDR3 is TGTGCCAGCAGCCAAGCCGCGGACTATGGCTACACCTTC. As protein: CASSQAADYGYTF. This rearrangement joins TRBV7-8 to TRBJ1-2; D not resolved. Trimming left V 5 bases short and J 3 bases short, with 10 bases between. Germline CDR1 is SGHVS and CDR2 is FQNEAQ. The CDR3 extends over 13 amino acids.

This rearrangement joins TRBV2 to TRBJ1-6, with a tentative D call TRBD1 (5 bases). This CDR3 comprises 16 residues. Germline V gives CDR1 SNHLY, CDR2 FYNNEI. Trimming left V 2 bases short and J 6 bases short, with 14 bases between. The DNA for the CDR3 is TGTGCCAGCAGTGAACTTCTAGGTAGGGGTAATTCACCCCTCCACTTT. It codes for CASSELLGRGNSPLHF.

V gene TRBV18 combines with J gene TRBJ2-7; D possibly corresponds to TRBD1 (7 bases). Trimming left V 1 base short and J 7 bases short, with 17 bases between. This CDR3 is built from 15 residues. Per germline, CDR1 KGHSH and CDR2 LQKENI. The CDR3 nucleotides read TGTGCCAGCTCACCACTGGACAGTCAGGGGGGAGAGCAGTACTTC. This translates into CASSPLDSQGGEQYF.

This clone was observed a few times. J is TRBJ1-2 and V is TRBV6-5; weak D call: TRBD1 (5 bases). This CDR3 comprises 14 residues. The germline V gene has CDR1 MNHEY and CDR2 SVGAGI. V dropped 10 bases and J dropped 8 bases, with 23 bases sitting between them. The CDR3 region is CATESGSGSEGYTF. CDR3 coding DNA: TGTGCCACCGAGTCTGGTTCAGGGTCCGAGGGCTACACCTTC.

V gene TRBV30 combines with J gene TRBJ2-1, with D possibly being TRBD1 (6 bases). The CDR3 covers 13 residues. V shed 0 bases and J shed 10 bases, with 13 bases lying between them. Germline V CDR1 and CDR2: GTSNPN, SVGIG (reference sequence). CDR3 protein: CAWSVIGGTEQFF. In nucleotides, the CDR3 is TGTGCCTGGAGTGTAATAGGGGGTACAGAGCAGTTCTTC.

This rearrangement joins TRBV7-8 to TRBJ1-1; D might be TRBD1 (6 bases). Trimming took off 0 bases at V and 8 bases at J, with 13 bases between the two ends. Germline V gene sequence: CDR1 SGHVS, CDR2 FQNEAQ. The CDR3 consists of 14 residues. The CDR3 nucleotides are TGTGCCAGCAGCTTAGCCCTAGTGGGGACAGAAGCTTTCTTT. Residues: CASSLALVGTEAFF.

The CDR3: CASSPGAQRLEQYF. DNA for the CDR3: TGTGCCAGCTCACCGGGAGCCCAGCGCCTCGAGCAGTACTTC. V and J are TRBV18 and TRBJ2-7; D may be TRBD2 (5 bases). CDR3 length: 14 amino acids. Deletions cut 3 bases from V and 6 bases from J, with 15 bases between. Germline CDR1 reads KGHSH; CDR2 reads LQKENI. The variable domain in full, completed from reference TRBV18 and TRBJ2-7, reads NAGVMQNPRHLVRRRGQEARLRCSPMKGHSHVYWYRQLPEEGLKFMVYLQKENIIDESGMPKERFSAEFPKEGPSILRIQQVVRGDSAAYFCASSPGAQRLEQYFGPGTRLTVT.

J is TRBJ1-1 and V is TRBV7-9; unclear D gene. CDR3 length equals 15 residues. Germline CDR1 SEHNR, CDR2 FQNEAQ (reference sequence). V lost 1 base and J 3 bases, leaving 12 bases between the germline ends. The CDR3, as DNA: TGTGCCAGCAGCTTAGAAGGACCGAGCTACACTGAAGCTTTCTTT. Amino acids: CASSLEGPSYTEAFF.